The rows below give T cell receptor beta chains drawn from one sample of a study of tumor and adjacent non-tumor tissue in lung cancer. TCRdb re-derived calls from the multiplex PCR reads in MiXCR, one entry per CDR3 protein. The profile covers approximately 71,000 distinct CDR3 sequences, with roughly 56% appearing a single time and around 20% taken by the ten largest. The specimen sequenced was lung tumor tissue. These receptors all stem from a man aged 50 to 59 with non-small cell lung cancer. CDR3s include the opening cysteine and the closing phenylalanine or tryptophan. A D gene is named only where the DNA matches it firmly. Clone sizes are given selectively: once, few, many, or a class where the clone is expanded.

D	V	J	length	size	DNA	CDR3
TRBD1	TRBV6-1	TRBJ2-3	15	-	TGTGCCAGCAGTGAAGGTGACAGGGGGACAGATACTCAGTATTTT	CASSEGDRGTDTQYF
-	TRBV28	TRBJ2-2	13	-	TGTGCCACGGGACTCACAGGGGCCGGGGAGCTGTTTTTT	CATGLTGAGELFF
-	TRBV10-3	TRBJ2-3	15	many	TGTGCCATCAGTGAGGCTAGCTCAGAGGTAGATACGCAGTATTTT	CAISEASSEVDTQYF
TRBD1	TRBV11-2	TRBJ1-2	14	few	TGTGCCAGCAGCCCACTGGGACAGATCTATGGCTACGCCTTC	CASSPLGQIYGYAF
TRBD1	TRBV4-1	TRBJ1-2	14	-	TGCGCCAGCAGCCGTGGACAGGATAACTGTGGCTACACCTTC	CASSRGQDNCGYTF
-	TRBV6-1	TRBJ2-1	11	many	TGTGCCAGCAGCGAGCATGGCGAGCAGTTCTTC	CASSEHGEQFF
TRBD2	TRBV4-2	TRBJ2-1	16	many	TGTGCCAGCAGCCAAGATGGGACTAGCGGGAGGAATGAGCAGTTCTTC	CASSQDGTSGRNEQFF
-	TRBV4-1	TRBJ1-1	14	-	TGCGCCAGCAGCCACCGTACAGAGAACACTGAAGCTTTCTTT	CASSHRTENTEAFF
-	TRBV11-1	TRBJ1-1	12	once	TGTGCCAGTAGCCTAGCGGGGAATGAAGCTTTCTTT	CASSLAGNEAFF
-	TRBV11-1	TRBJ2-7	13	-	TGTGCCAGCAGCTTTTCGGGACTCTTGGGGGAGTACTTC	CASSFSGLLGEYF
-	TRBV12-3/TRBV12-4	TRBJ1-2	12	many	TGTGCCAGCAGTTATCAGAGGGCTGGCTACACCTTC	CASSYQRAGYTF
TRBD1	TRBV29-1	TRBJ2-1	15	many	TGCAGCGTGGTCCGGGACAGGGGATTTAGCAATGAGCAGTTCTTC	CSVVRDRGFSNEQFF
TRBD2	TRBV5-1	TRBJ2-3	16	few	TGCGCCAGCAGCTTGGGGGCTAGCGGGAGCACAGATACGCAGTATTTT	CASSLGASGSTDTQYF
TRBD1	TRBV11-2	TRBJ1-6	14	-	TGTGCCAGCCTGGACAGGGGCCATAATTCACCCCTCCACTTT	CASLDRGHNSPLHF
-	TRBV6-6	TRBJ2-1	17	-	TGTGCCGACAGTTCCAACATAGAGGGGCGGAACTACAATGAGCAGTTCTTC	CADSSNIEGRNYNEQFF
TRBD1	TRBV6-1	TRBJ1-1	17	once	TGTGCCAGCAGTCTTAAACGTCCGGGGACAGGGGGCGTCGCAGCTTTCTTT	CASSLKRPGTGGVAAFF